Each of the 25 T cell receptor beta chains below was sequenced from the same sample in a study of blood T cell repertoires in COVID-19. TCRdb's table, derived via immunoSEQ multiplex PCR, lists solely in-frame clones and lacks some. The profile covers about 82,000 clones, with around 88% appearing a single time and 1.2% taken by the ten largest. Material: PBMCs or T cells enriched from blood (not recorded which). The receptors derive from a woman between 45 and 65 years old with acute COVID-19.

This clone was counted between two and nine times. The rearrangement uses TRBV5-1 and TRBJ1-4, with 9 nucleotides matching TRBD1. Trimming took 1 base from V and 2 from J; bases not matched to a gene: 0. There are 15 residues in the CDR3. Germline values: CDR1 SGHRS, CDR2 YFSETQ. This CDR3 reads CASSLTGGTNEKLFF. The CDR3 DNA is TGCGCCAGCAGCTTGACAGGGGGCACTAATGAAAAACTGTTTTTT.

CDR3 loop: CASSFFWQGSATNEKLFF. Here the CDR3 DNA reads TGTGCCAGCAGTTTCTTTTGGCAGGGGTCGGCAACTAATGAAAAACTGTTTTTT. The chain couples TRBV28 to TRBJ1-4; D may be TRBD1 (6 bases). The CDR3 is 18 amino acids. With 3 bases removed from V and 0 bases from J, the gap between germline ends came to 17 bases. Germline-derived CDR1 and CDR2 are MDHEN and SYDVKM. The full variable domain, its missing parts supplied by reference TRBV28 and TRBJ1-4, is DVKVTQSSRYLVKRTGEKVFLECVQDMDHENMFWYRQDPGLGLRLIYFSYDVKMKEKGDIPEGYSVSREKKERFSLILESASTNQTSMYLCASSFFWQGSATNEKLFFGSGTQLSVL.

This sequence joins TRBV27 and TRBJ1-4; the match to TRBD1 covers 7 bases. Trimming cost V 5 bases and J 4 bases; bases outside gene matches: 4. The CDR3 is 14 amino acids. From germline, CDR1 is MNHEY and CDR2 SMNVEV (reference sequence). The CDR3: CASSAQGINEKLFF. The CDR3 DNA reads TGTGCCAGCAGTGCACAGGGGATTAATGAAAAACTGTTTTTT. The full variable domain, rest sourced from reference TRBV27 and TRBJ1-4, is EAQVTQNPRYLITVTGKKLTVTCSQNMNHEYMSWYRQDPGLGLRQIYYSMNVEVTDKGDVPEGYKVSRKEKRNFPLILESPSPNQTSLYFCASSAQGINEKLFFGSGTQLSVL.

This chain joins TRBV25-1 and TRBJ2-7; 13 bases line up with TRBD2. The V and J ends lost 5 bases and 3 bases, in that order; junction bases with no gene match: 7. This CDR3 contains 16 residues. CDR1 is MGHDK, CDR2 SYGVNS, per germline. In DNA, the CDR3 is TGTGCCAGCAGTCTAAGGACTAGCGGGAGAGTCTACGAGCAGTACTTC. Translating gives CASSLRTSGRVYEQYF.

This clone occurred a few times. CDR3: CATSDPSRAGTGGSGELFF. In DNA form, the CDR3 reads TGTGCCACCAGTGACCCTTCACGCGCCGGGACAGGGGGATCCGGGGAGCTGTTTTTT. V gene TRBV24-1 combines with J gene TRBJ2-2, with 11 positions matching TRBD1. V dropped 4 bases and J dropped 6; count of bases not matched to a gene: 15. This CDR3 is 19 amino acids long. Germline-derived CDR1 and CDR2 are KGHDR and SFDVKD.

A remark on this clone: The junction departs from the called germline gene at one end, perhaps through a read error. The chain couples TRBV5-4 to TRBJ2-7, with a possible D match to TRBD2 (6 bases). CDR1 and CDR2 (germline): SGHNT, YYREEE (reference sequence). The CDR3 covers 13 residues. The CDR3: CASSPQVTGLPSF. CDR3 DNA: TGTGCCAGCAGCCCGCAAGTCACGGGACTCCCGTCCTTC.

CDR3 amino acids: CASRRDRGAYEQYF. In DNA, the CDR3 is TGTGCCAGCAGACGTGACAGGGGGGCCTACGAGCAGTACTTC. The chain links TRBV7-8 to TRBJ2-7, with 9 bases fitting TRBD1. From germline, CDR1 is SGHVS and CDR2 FQNEAQ. With V trimmed by 6 bases and J by 2 bases, 5 bases remained unmatched. The CDR3 runs 14 residues.

The V gene is TRBV3-1 (or the pseudogene TRBV3-2), the J gene TRBJ1-1; tentatively, D is TRBD1 (5 bases). Germline V lookup: CDR1 LGHDT, CDR2 YNNKEL (reference sequence). Trimming removed 1 base from V and 9 bases from J, with 12 bases in between. The CDR3 has 13 amino acids. CDR3 loop: CASSQGVRAKAFF. The CDR3 DNA reads as TGTGCCAGCAGCCAAGGCGTCAGGGCAAAAGCTTTCTTT.

J is TRBJ1-2 and V is TRBV3-1 (or the pseudogene TRBV3-2); D is perhaps TRBD1 (5 bases). The CDR3 contains 13 residues. The V and J ends lost 0 bases and 8 bases respectively, with 10 bases between them. Germline assignment: CDR1 LGHDT and CDR2 YNNKEL (reference sequence). CDR3 region: CASSQETALGYTF. The CDR3 DNA follows: TGTGCCAGCAGCCAAGAGACAGCGCTGGGCTACACCTTC.

The V and J genes are TRBV3-1 (or the pseudogene TRBV3-2) and TRBJ2-7; TRBD2 aligns across 8 bases. V lost 0 bases to trimming and J lost 4 bases; unmatched junction nucleotides: 8. CDR1 LGHDT and CDR2 YNNKEL come from the germline V gene (reference sequence). The CDR3 length is 16 residues. The CDR3 sequence: CASSQEYGGGGYEQYF. For the CDR3, the DNA is TGTGCCAGCAGCCAAGAATACGGGGGGGGCGGATACGAGCAGTACTTC.

The V call is TRBV5-5, the J call TRBJ1-2; D gene ambiguous. Trimming pared 0 bases from V and 2 bases from J, leaving 17 bases between. The CDR3 totals 17 residues. Germline lookup yields CDR1 SGHKS and CDR2 YYEKEE (reference sequence). The CDR3 DNA follows: TGTGCCAGCAGCTTGGGCTCGCTCGGGGAGGGAAACTATGGCTACACCTTC. Its protein is CASSLGSLGEGNYGYTF.

The chain links TRBV7-9 to TRBJ1-4; D ambiguous. This CDR3 comprises 13 residues. V was cut by 6 bases and J by 8 bases, with 13 bases left in between. Germline CDR1 is SEHNR and CDR2 is FQNEAQ (reference sequence). The CDR3 DNA reads as TGTGCCAGCAGTACACGGGGTGACGAAAAACTGTTTTTT. As protein: CASSTRGDEKLFF.

Here the CDR3 reads CASSHRREDTEAFF. The CDR3 coding sequence is TGTGCCAGTAGTCATAGGCGCGAGGACACTGAAGCTTTCTTT. The V and J genes are TRBV19 and TRBJ1-1; D remains ambiguous. Trimming left V 5 bases short and J 3 bases short, with 13 bases between. The germline CDR1 and CDR2 sequences are LNHDA and SQIVND (reference sequence). The CDR3 has 14 residues.

The chain couples TRBV14 to TRBJ1-2; tentatively, D is TRBD1 (6 bases). The CDR3 has 12 amino acids. With 3 bases removed from V and 12 bases from J, the gap between germline ends came to 14 bases. The V gene's germline CDR1 is SGHDN and CDR2 FVKESK. DNA for the CDR3: TGTGCCAGCAGCCAGGCTCAACAGGGCCACACCTTC. Translated, it gives CASSQAQQGHTF.

The chain is built from TRBV9 and TRBJ1-4; tentatively, D is TRBD1 (5 bases). Germline-derived CDR1 and CDR2 are SGDLS and YYNGEE. The CDR3 consists of 14 residues. Trimming shortened V by 0 bases and J by 7 bases, and 10 bases separated the two germline ends. The CDR3 DNA follows: TGTGCCAGCAGCGTAGTTCCCACAGGTGAAAAACTGTTTTTT. It specifies CASSVVPTGEKLFF. Combining the CDR3 with reference TRBV9 and TRBJ1-4 gives the whole variable domain DSGVTQTPKHLITATGQRVTLRCSPRSGDLSVYWYQQSLDQGLQFLIQYYNGEERAKGNILERFSAQQFPDLHSELNLSSLELGDSALYFCASSVVPTGEKLFFGSGTQLSVL.

This clone was recorded a few times. The chain uses TRBV7-3 and TRBJ2-7; 7 bases fit TRBD1. The V and J ends lost 5 bases and 2 bases, in that order; junction bases with no gene match: 9. There are 15 residues in the CDR3. The germline gives CDR1 SGHTA, CDR2 FQGTGA. The CDR3 region is CASSPQATGTYEQYF. CDR3 bases: TGTGCCAGCAGCCCCCAGGCGACAGGGACCTACGAGCAGTACTTC.

The chain combines TRBV5-5 with TRBJ2-7; TRBD1 agrees at 8 bases. This CDR3 is built from 15 residues. V was clipped by 0 bases and J by 5 bases; unmatched bases: 7. Germline V gene sequence: CDR1 SGHKS, CDR2 YYEKEE (reference sequence). The CDR3 DNA sequence: TGTGCCAGCAGCTTGGGGACAGGGACCCTCCACGAGCAGTACTTC. This encodes CASSLGTGTLHEQYF.

V is TRBV25-1 and J is TRBJ1-5; 12 nucleotides match TRBD1. Germline V gene sequence: CDR1 MGHDK, CDR2 SYGVNS. The V segment lost 6 bases and the J segment 3 bases; nucleotides outside the gene matches: 3. This CDR3 contains 15 residues. The CDR3 loop is CASRGTGGTNQPQHF. The CDR3 DNA sequence: TGTGCCAGCAGGGGGACAGGGGGCACCAATCAGCCCCAGCATTTT.

The V gene is TRBV9, the J gene TRBJ2-1; possible D gene TRBD1, 5 bases. Germline V gene data show CDR1 as SGDLS and CDR2 as YYNGEE. Trimming shortened V by 4 bases and J by 9 bases, and 20 bases separated the two germline ends. The CDR3 runs 15 residues. The CDR3 nucleotides read TGTGCCAGCAGCCTTGACAGAAGGGCCTCAGGTGAGCAGTTCTTC. Translating gives CASSLDRRASGEQFF.

This clone was picked up one time. The rearrangement links TRBV7-9 to TRBJ2-7; D may be TRBD1 (6 bases). The CDR3 runs 15 residues. Germline V gene lookup returns CDR1 SEHNR and CDR2 FQNEAQ (reference sequence). Trimming stripped 3 bases from V and 5 bases from J, with 17 bases between. CDR3 sequence: CASSFRQETSNEQYF. The CDR3 region has the DNA TGTGCCAGCAGCTTTAGACAGGAGACTTCTAACGAGCAGTACTTC.

The genes are TRBV7-9 and TRBJ2-7, with a possible D match to TRBD2 (5 bases). The CDR3 sequence is 15 residues long. V dropped 5 bases and J dropped 5 bases, with 19 bases sitting between them. Germline CDR1 and CDR2: SEHNR and FQNEAQ (reference sequence). CDR3 residues: CASSTPGYSLDEQYF. Here the CDR3 DNA reads TGTGCCAGCAGCACCCCGGGATATTCTTTGGACGAGCAGTACTTC. The full variable domain, rest sourced from reference TRBV7-9 and TRBJ2-7, is DTGVSQNPRHKITKRGQNVTFRCDPISEHNRLYWYRQTLGQGPEFLTYFQNEAQLEKSRLLSDRFSAERPKGSFSTLEIQRTEQGDSAMYLCASSTPGYSLDEQYFGPGTRLTVT.

V and J are TRBV3-1 (or the pseudogene TRBV3-2) and TRBJ2-1; TRBD2 aligns across 15 bases. The CDR3 totals 20 residues. V lost 2 bases and J lost 0; bases outside the gene matches: 8. Germline V gene data show CDR1 as LGHDT and CDR2 as YNNKEL (reference sequence). CDR3 loop: CASSQRGLAGGYFSYNEQFF. The CDR3 bases are TGTGCCAGCAGCCAAAGGGGACTAGCGGGAGGCTACTTCTCCTACAATGAGCAGTTCTTC.

V gene TRBV4-2 combines with J gene TRBJ2-2, with no clear D. V was clipped by 0 bases and J by 2 bases, with 13 bases between them. The CDR3 runs 17 residues. CDR1 and CDR2 (germline): LGHNA, YNFKEQ. CDR3 in DNA: TGTGCCAGCAGCCAAGATCGAGGTAGCAGCAACACCGGGGAGCTGTTTTTT. It specifies CASSQDRGSSNTGELFF.

CDR3 sequence (DNA): TGTGCCTGGAGTGCGGGACAGGGGCAGAGGCCCCAGCATTTT. Its translation is CAWSAGQGQRPQHF. V is TRBV30 and J is TRBJ1-5, with 10 bases matching TRBD1. Trimming took 1 base from V and 9 from J; bases not matched to a gene: 6. Germline values: CDR1 GTSNPN, CDR2 SVGIG (reference sequence). The CDR3 is 14 amino acids. The full variable domain, with the rest looked up from reference TRBV30 and TRBJ1-5, is SQTIHQWPATLVQPVGSPLSLECTVEGTSNPNLYWYRQAAGRGLQLLFYSVGIGQISSEVPQNLSASRPQDRQFILSSKKLLLSDSGFYLCAWSAGQGQRPQHFGDGTRLSIL.

V gene TRBV6-6 combines with J gene TRBJ1-4, with no clear D. Trimming pared 7 bases from V and 2 bases from J, leaving 11 bases between. CDR1 is MNHNY, CDR2 SVGAGI, per germline (reference sequence). The CDR3 runs to 14 residues. The chain's CDR3 is CASTIGRTNEKLFF. The CDR3 nucleotides are TGTGCCAGCACTATAGGCAGGACTAATGAAAAACTGTTTTTT.